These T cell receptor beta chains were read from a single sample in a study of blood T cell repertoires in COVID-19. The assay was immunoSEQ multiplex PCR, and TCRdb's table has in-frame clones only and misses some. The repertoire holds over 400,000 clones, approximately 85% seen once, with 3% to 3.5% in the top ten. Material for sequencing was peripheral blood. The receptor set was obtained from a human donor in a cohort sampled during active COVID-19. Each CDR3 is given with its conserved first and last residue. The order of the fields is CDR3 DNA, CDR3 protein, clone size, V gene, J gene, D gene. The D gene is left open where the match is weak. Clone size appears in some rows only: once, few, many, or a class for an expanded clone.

TGTGCCAGCAGTATAAAAACAGGGCCGGACTATGGCTACACCTTC	CASSIKTGPDYGYTF	NA	TRBV27	TRBJ1-2	NA
TGTGCCAGCAGCGAATCCGGGACTAGCGGGCCCTACGAGCAGTACTTC	CASSESGTSGPYEQYF	once	TRBV9	TRBJ2-7	TRBD2
TGTGCCAGCCAAACCGGGACAGGGGTCTACGAGCAGTACTTC	CASQTGTGVYEQYF	NA	TRBV2	TRBJ2-7	TRBD1
TGTGCCGTGGGCTCAGGGAATTGGGCCGGGGAGCTGTTTTTT	CAVGSGNWAGELFF	NA	TRBV19	TRBJ2-2	NA
TGTGCCAGTAGTATAGACAGTCAAGGGAGTGAAAAACTGTTTTTT	CASSIDSQGSEKLFF	once	TRBV19	TRBJ1-4	NA
TGTGCCTGGAGTGTCGTCGGCAGGGGCAACACCGGGGAGCTGTTTTTT	CAWSVVGRGNTGELFF	NA	TRBV30	TRBJ2-2	NA
TGTGCCAGCAGCCAAACGATTACCTACTGGTCTTTCACTGAAGCTTTCTTT	CASSQTITYWSFTEAFF	NA	TRBV4-2	TRBJ1-1	NA
TGTGCCAGCTCACCCCTAGCGGGAGAGACCCAGTACTTC	CASSPLAGETQYF	NA	TRBV18	TRBJ2-5	TRBD2
TGCGCCAGCAGCTTGGAACAGGGAATGGTCACTGAAGCTTTCTTT	CASSLEQGMVTEAFF	NA	TRBV5-1	TRBJ1-1	NA
TGTGCCAGCAGCGTAGTCCCAGCGGGTTCCTACAATGAGCAGTTCTTC	CASSVVPAGSYNEQFF	NA	TRBV9	TRBJ2-1	NA
TGTGCCAGCAGCGGAGTTTTCGGAAACACCATATATTTT	CASSGVFGNTIYF	NA	TRBV9	TRBJ1-3	NA
TGTGCCAGCTCACAGGGACAAGCTAGGCCAAATTCACCCCTCCACTTT	CASSQGQARPNSPLHF	few	TRBV18	TRBJ1-6	NA
TGTGCCAGTAGTATACAGTCCGCGAACACCGGGGAGCTGTTTTTT	CASSIQSANTGELFF	few	TRBV19	TRBJ2-2	NA
TGCGCCAGCAGCTTGGAGCTCCTAGGTACGGGGCAGTTCTTC	CASSLELLGTGQFF	few	TRBV5-1	TRBJ2-1	NA
TGTGCCAGCAGCTCCCAACCGCGGACAGATTCACCCCTCCACTTT	CASSSQPRTDSPLHF	NA	TRBV7-6	TRBJ1-6	NA
TGTGCCAGCAGGGTGACAGGGAAGGAGACCCAGTACTTC	CASRVTGKETQYF	NA	TRBV2	TRBJ2-5	TRBD1
TGTGCCAGCAGCGTAGATAGGGGGGGCGTCACTTCCCACACTGAAGCTTTCTTT	CASSVDRGGVTSHTEAFF	few	TRBV9	TRBJ1-1	NA
TGTGCCAGCAGCGTAAGATGGGGGCGGGAGACCCAGTACTTC	CASSVRWGRETQYF	NA	TRBV7-2	TRBJ2-5	NA
TGTGCCAGCAGGTTTGGGGACAGCTATGGCTACACCTTC	CASRFGDSYGYTF	NA	TRBV27	TRBJ1-2	TRBD1
TGTGCCACCAGTGATCCGACAGGGTTCCAGCCCCAGCATTTT	CATSDPTGFQPQHF	NA	TRBV24-1	TRBJ1-5	TRBD1
TGCGCCAGCAGCCAAGATCAGGGGGTGGGAACTGAAGCTTTCTTT	CASSQDQGVGTEAFF	many	TRBV4-1	TRBJ1-1	TRBD1
TGTGCCAGCAGTTTCTTACCAGGGGGCCGCACTGAAGCTTTCTTT	CASSFLPGGRTEAFF	NA	TRBV27	TRBJ1-1	TRBD1
TGTGCCAGCAGTGGGACTAGCGGATTCTACGAGCAGTACTTC	CASSGTSGFYEQYF	NA	TRBV6-2/TRBV6-3	TRBJ2-7	TRBD2
TGTGCCAGCAGTCGCGCCCTGACAGTCTATGGCTACACCTTC	CASSRALTVYGYTF	NA	TRBV6-5	TRBJ1-2	NA
TGTGCCAGCAGACCCACATGGCAGGCTAACTATGGCTACACCTTC	CASRPTWQANYGYTF	NA	TRBV6-5	TRBJ1-2	NA
TGTGCCACCAGTGGTCGTCAGGGCAATCAGCCCCAGCATTTT	CATSGRQGNQPQHF	few	TRBV24-1	TRBJ1-5	NA
TGTGCCAGCAGCCAAGGGGCACCAAGTCCGACAGATACGCAGTATTTT	CASSQGAPSPTDTQYF	NA	TRBV3-1/TRBV3-2	TRBJ2-3	NA
TGTGCCAGCAGCCCGGCGGAGCGGACTAGCACAGATACGCAGTATTTT	CASSPAERTSTDTQYF	few	TRBV5-4	TRBJ2-3	NA
TGTGCCAGCAGTCGCCGGGATGAGCAGTTCTTC	CASSRRDEQFF	NA	TRBV6-5	TRBJ2-1	NA
TGTGCCAGCAGCTTAAAGGGGGATCGGCCCCAGCATTTT	CASSLKGDRPQHF	NA	TRBV7-2	TRBJ1-5	NA
TGTGCCAGCTCACCTGTTAGCCAAGCGGGATCCGATGAGCAGTTCTTC	CASSPVSQAGSDEQFF	NA	TRBV18	TRBJ2-1	TRBD2
TGTGCCAGCAGCCCGGGGGTCGGAATGGATCAGCCCCAGCATTTT	CASSPGVGMDQPQHF	NA	TRBV9	TRBJ1-5	NA
TGTGCCAGTAATGGGCCCTCTCGGGTGGGGGCCTATGGCTACACCTTC	CASNGPSRVGAYGYTF	NA	TRBV19	TRBJ1-2	NA
TGTGCCAGCAGTAGGACAGGACCTGGTGAGCAGTACTTC	CASSRTGPGEQYF	NA	TRBV14	TRBJ2-7	TRBD1
TGTGCCAGCAGCCAACACATTCGCCGTCCACGAAACACCATATATTTT	CASSQHIRRPRNTIYF	NA	TRBV9	TRBJ1-3	NA
TGCGCCAGCAGCCTACTAGCGGGAGGGGGAAATGAGCAGTTCTTC	CASSLLAGGGNEQFF	NA	TRBV4-3	TRBJ2-1	TRBD2
TGTGCCAGCAGCCTAAGTCGTAGCGGGCTAACCTACGAGCAGTACTTC	CASSLSRSGLTYEQYF	few	TRBV4-2	TRBJ2-7	TRBD2
TGTGCCAGCAGCCTGAGGACGGTATTTGGGCTATTTGGGAGCGGGAGAGTCTACGAGCAGTACTTC	CASSLRTVFGLFGSGRVYEQYF	NA	TRBV7-3	TRBJ2-7	TRBD2
TGTGCCAGCAGAACACGGGCCAACGTCCTGACTTTC	CASRTRANVLTF	NA	TRBV25-1	TRBJ2-6	NA
TGTGCCAGCAGCCGAGGACAGAACCTCTATGGCTACACCTTC	CASSRGQNLYGYTF	NA	TRBV7-8	TRBJ1-2	NA
TGTGCCAGCAGCTTAGAGGGTACAGGGGGGGACTATGGCTACACCTTC	CASSLEGTGGDYGYTF	NA	TRBV7-2	TRBJ1-2	TRBD1
TGTGCCAGCACCAACACAGATACGCAGTATTTT	CASTNTDTQYF	NA	TRBV28	TRBJ2-3	NA
TGTGCCAGCAGCTCTCAGGTGAACACTGAAGCTTTCTTT	CASSSQVNTEAFF	NA	TRBV7-3	TRBJ1-1	NA
TGTGCCAGCAGCCTCGGACTAGCGGGAGTCGTCGAGCAGTTCTTC	CASSLGLAGVVEQFF	NA	TRBV7-3	TRBJ2-1	TRBD2
TGTGCCAGCAGCCAAACTAGGACTAGCGGGATCTACGAGCAGTACTTC	CASSQTRTSGIYEQYF	NA	TRBV3-1/TRBV3-2	TRBJ2-7	TRBD2